Below, 11 T cell receptor beta chains from the same sample are listed, as sequenced in a study of a mutant IDH1 vaccine in newly diagnosed glioma. Sequenced by immunoSEQ multiplex PCR; TCRdb stores in-frame clones only, minus some. In the table there are 20,000 to 30,000 clones, approximately 79% of which are singletons. Time point described: week 5, during vaccination. Doses comprised 300 ug of mutant IDH1 20-mer peptide each, plus topical imiquimod. These TCRs are of unknown antigen specificity. This sample comprised PBMCs, obtained from a glioma patient whose treatment included an IDH1 peptide vaccine. The receptors derive from a man aged 40-50 years with glioma. Some clones in this sample may be carry-over from other donors' samples.

J is TRBJ2-7 and V is TRBV4-2; the D gene is possibly TRBD1 (7 bases). There are 17 residues in the CDR3. V lost 0 bases and J lost 3, with 18 bases in between. CDR1 and CDR2 from the germline V gene are LGHNA and YNFKEQ. This CDR3 reads CASSQDMGGQKLYEQYF. CDR3 DNA sequence: TGTGCCAGCAGCCAAGATATGGGGGGACAGAAACTCTACGAGCAGTACTTC.

The chain links TRBV9 to TRBJ2-5, with D maybe TRBD1 (6 bases). The ends were cut back, 3 bases at V and 1 base at J, with 13 bases in the middle. CDR3 length: 15 amino acids. Germline V lookup: CDR1 SGDLS, CDR2 YYNGEE. CDR3 amino acids: CASSDTGTPQETQYF. As DNA, the CDR3 is TGTGCCAGCAGCGATACAGGGACACCCCAAGAGACCCAGTACTTC.

The chain joins TRBV30 to TRBJ2-3; maybe TRBD2 (6 bases). The CDR3 covers 14 residues. Germline-derived CDR1 and CDR2 are GTSNPN and SVGIG (reference sequence). Trimming pared 4 bases from V and 0 bases from J, leaving 11 bases between. This CDR3 is CAWTAGTSTDTQYF. The CDR3 bases are TGTGCCTGGACTGCCGGGACTAGCACAGATACGCAGTATTTT. Full variable domain (outside the CDR3, taken from reference TRBV30 and TRBJ2-3): SQTIHQWPATLVQPVGSPLSLECTVEGTSNPNLYWYRQAAGRGLQLLFYSVGIGQISSEVPQNLSASRPQDRQFILSSKKLLLSDSGFYLCAWTAGTSTDTQYFGPGTRLTVL.

This clone has just a few counts. CDR3 DNA: TGTGCCAGCTCATCGGGCCCAGAGAATCAGCCCCAGCATTTT. Protein product: CASSSGPENQPQHF. The rearrangement links TRBV18 to TRBJ1-5; D is uncertain. Germline V lookup: CDR1 KGHSH, CDR2 LQKENI. This CDR3 region has 14 residues. The ends were cut back, 5 bases at V and 4 bases at J, with 12 bases in the middle.

The V gene is TRBV5-1, the J gene TRBJ2-3; 10 bases agree with TRBD2. This CDR3 is 17 amino acids long. V lost 0 bases and J lost 4; bases outside the gene matches: 8. Germline CDR1 reads SGHRS; CDR2 reads YFSETQ. The CDR3 loop reads CASSLALGSGGSDTQYF. The CDR3 coding sequence is TGCGCCAGCAGCTTGGCCCTCGGTAGCGGGGGGTCAGATACGCAGTATTTT.

This clone was recorded a few times. This chain uses TRBV30 with TRBJ1-4; 7 nucleotides line up with TRBD1. CDR1 and CDR2 from the germline V gene are GTSNPN and SVGIG (reference sequence). The CDR3 is 14 residues long. V gave up 5 bases and J gave up 6 bases; unmatched junction bases: 9. Written as DNA, the CDR3 is TGTGCCTGGCAAGGAGGGGACAGTCATGAAAAACTGTTTTTT. Its translation: CAWQGGDSHEKLFF. Variable domain in full (rest from reference TRBV30 and TRBJ1-4): SQTIHQWPATLVQPVGSPLSLECTVEGTSNPNLYWYRQAAGRGLQLLFYSVGIGQISSEVPQNLSASRPQDRQFILSSKKLLLSDSGFYLCAWQGGDSHEKLFFGSGTQLSVL.

The gene calls are TRBV7-3 and TRBJ1-4; 9 nucleotides agree with TRBD1. V shed 3 bases, J shed 7 bases, and the junction held 6 bases outside the gene matches. The CDR3 covers 15 residues. The germline V gene encodes CDR1 SGHTA and CDR2 FQGTGA. DNA of the CDR3: TGTGCCAGCAGCTTTTACAGGGGGCTACGTGAAAAACTGTTTTTT. It is translated as CASSFYRGLREKLFF.

This sequence joins TRBV2 and TRBJ1-1; no reliable D call. V lost 3 bases and J lost 8, with 10 bases in between. The CDR3 extends over 12 amino acids. Germline V gene data show CDR1 as SNHLY and CDR2 as FYNNEI. The CDR3 region is CASSDAAWEAFF. Written as DNA, the CDR3 is TGTGCCAGCAGTGATGCGGCCTGGGAAGCTTTCTTT.

This chain joins TRBV5-4 and TRBJ2-7; D remains ambiguous. Trimming removed 0 bases at V and 6 bases at J, with 10 bases between. The germline V gene encodes CDR1 SGHNT and CDR2 YYREEE (reference sequence). The CDR3 is 13 amino acids. Written as DNA, the CDR3 is TGTGCCAGCAGCTTGGGGGCAGCCCTCGAGCAGTACTTC. Translating gives CASSLGAALEQYF.

This clone has only one observation. This chain joins TRBV6-6 and TRBJ2-3, with 9 bases fitting TRBD1. V lost 0 bases to trimming and J lost 5 bases; unmatched junction nucleotides: 6. The length of the CDR3 is 16 residues. Germline V CDR1 and CDR2: MNHNY, SVGAGI (reference sequence). CDR3 in DNA: TGTGCCAGCAGTTACTCGGGGACAGGGCTCGGAGATACGCAGTATTTT. This codes for CASSYSGTGLGDTQYF.

The rearrangement joins TRBV5-6 to TRBJ1-1, with D uncertain. This CDR3 contains 11 residues. The V gene's germline CDR1 is SGHDT and CDR2 YYEEEE. Between the trimmed V and J ends, which lost 1 base and 10 bases, there was a span of 8 bases. For the CDR3, the DNA is TGTGCCAGCAGCTTGTTGGGTTCAGCTTTCTTT. Protein: CASSLLGSAFF.